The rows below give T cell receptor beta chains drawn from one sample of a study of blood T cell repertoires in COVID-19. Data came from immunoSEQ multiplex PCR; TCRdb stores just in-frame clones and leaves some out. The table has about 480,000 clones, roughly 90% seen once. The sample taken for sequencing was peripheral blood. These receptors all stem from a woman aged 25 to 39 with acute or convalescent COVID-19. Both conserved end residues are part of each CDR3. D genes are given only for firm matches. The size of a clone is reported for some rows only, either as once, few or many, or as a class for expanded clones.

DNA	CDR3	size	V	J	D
TGTGCCAGCAGCCCCGGGACCTTC	CASSPGTF	few	TRBV7-9	TRBJ1-2	-
TGTGCCAGTAGTAGGGAGACAACCTACGAGCAGTACTTC	CASSRETTYEQYF	-	TRBV19	TRBJ2-7	-
TGTGCCAGCAGCAACCAGGGGGCTGGGGCCAACGTCCTGACTTTC	CASSNQGAGANVLTF	-	TRBV7-8	TRBJ2-6	TRBD1
TGTGCCAGCAGCCCCCGGACAGGAGTCTACGAGCAGTACTTC	CASSPRTGVYEQYF	-	TRBV5-5	TRBJ2-7	TRBD1
TGTGCCAGCAGTTTCAGGCGGGGGAACACAGATACGCAGTATTTT	CASSFRRGNTDTQYF	-	TRBV28	TRBJ2-3	TRBD2
TGTGCCTGGAGTGTATTGGGTGGCGGGCTGAACACTGAAGCTTTCTTT	CAWSVLGGGLNTEAFF	once	TRBV30	TRBJ1-1	-
TGCAGCGTTGGCGGATGGCAGGGTTTAAACGAGCAGTACTTC	CSVGGWQGLNEQYF	-	TRBV29-1	TRBJ2-7	-
TGTGCCAGCAGTCCCATTGGAAACACCATATATTTT	CASSPIGNTIYF	-	TRBV12-3/TRBV12-4	TRBJ1-3	-
TGTGCCTGGAGTGTACCTAGGTACGCCAATGAGCAGTTCTTC	CAWSVPRYANEQFF	-	TRBV30	TRBJ2-1	-
TGTGCCAGCAGTGCGGACAGCCTGAAAGAGACCCAGTACTTC	CASSADSLKETQYF	-	TRBV6-6	TRBJ2-5	-
TGTGCCAGCAGTCTTGGACAGGTTGGATCCTACGAGCAGTACTTC	CASSLGQVGSYEQYF	-	TRBV28	TRBJ2-7	TRBD1
TGTGCCAGCAGTGAAGCAGTAAACAGAAATCAAGCTAATAGACTAACCTCCTACAATGAGCAGTTCTTC	CASSEAVNRNQANRLTSYNEQFF	-	TRBV6-1	TRBJ2-1	-
TGTGCCAGCAGCCAGCAAGACGGAGGTGAAGCTTTCTTT	CASSQQDGGEAFF	-	TRBV4-2	TRBJ1-1	-
TGTGCCAGTAGTAAAGGACAGGGAAATTCACCCCTCCACTTT	CASSKGQGNSPLHF	few	TRBV19	TRBJ1-6	TRBD1
TGTGCCAGCAGCGCCAGGACAGGAGACTCTGGAAACACCATATATTTT	CASSARTGDSGNTIYF	-	TRBV9	TRBJ1-3	TRBD1
TGTGCCAGCAGCCCCGCGGGGGGGCGGCGGGAGACCCAGTACTTC	CASSPAGGRRETQYF	once	TRBV11-2	TRBJ2-5	TRBD2
TGTGCCAGCAGCTTAATTGGGGGGGCTAGCGGAGATACGCAGTATTTT	CASSLIGGASGDTQYF	-	TRBV7-6	TRBJ2-3	-
TGCGCCAGCAGTATAACCGGGGAGCTGTTTTTT	CASSITGELFF	-	TRBV5-1	TRBJ2-2	-
TGTGCCAGCAGCCAAGATGAGGGGGCCGGCTATGGCTACACCTTC	CASSQDEGAGYGYTF	-	TRBV4-2	TRBJ1-2	TRBD1
TGTGCCAGCAGTTTTTATCCCGGAGCGGGCTACGAGCAGTACTTC	CASSFYPGAGYEQYF	-	TRBV27	TRBJ2-7	-
TGTGCCAGCAGCTCGGGGACGAACACCGGGGAGCTGTTTTTT	CASSSGTNTGELFF	-	TRBV5-5	TRBJ2-2	-
TGTGCCAGCAGTTTCCAACCCCCGACGAGGGGAGGGTCACCCCTCCACTTT	CASSFQPPTRGGSPLHF	-	TRBV27	TRBJ1-6	-
TGTGCCAGCAGCACTAGCGGGGGGAACCGCTTTGAGACCCAGTACTTC	CASSTSGGNRFETQYF	once	TRBV5-4	TRBJ2-5	TRBD2
TGCGCCAGCAGCGACTATACAGGGGGTAGCTATGGCTACACCTTC	CASSDYTGGSYGYTF	-	TRBV5-1	TRBJ1-2	TRBD1
TGTGCCAGCAAACGAGTCGAGGTTTCACCCCTCCACTTT	CASKRVEVSPLHF	few	TRBV27	TRBJ1-6	-
TGTGCCATCAGTCGAGGGACAGATAGTGAAAAACTGTTTTTT	CAISRGTDSEKLFF	-	TRBV10-3	TRBJ1-4	TRBD1
TGTGCCAGCAGCCAATACCACGGACAGGTTGGGCAGTACTTC	CASSQYHGQVGQYF	-	TRBV6-5	TRBJ2-7	TRBD1
TGTGCCAGCAGCTTATTGGCAGGGGGCGCGTACACTGAAGCTTTCTTT	CASSLLAGGAYTEAFF	-	TRBV11-2	TRBJ1-1	TRBD1
TGCAGTGCTAGTCGTCGGGACAGAACCCTAAGAACGTCGCTGAACACTGAAGCTTTCTTT	CSASRRDRTLRTSLNTEAFF	once	TRBV20-1	TRBJ1-1	TRBD1
TGTGCCAGCAGAGACGGACAGGCGGGTTCCTATGGCTACACCTTC	CASRDGQAGSYGYTF	-	TRBV6-5	TRBJ1-2	TRBD1
TGTGCCAGCAGCAGACGCAGGGAGGGGGACACTGAAGCTTTCTTT	CASSRRREGDTEAFF	-	TRBV9	TRBJ1-1	-
TGTGCCAGCAGCCGCGGGCCAGGCAGGGGGGAGACCCAGTACTTC	CASSRGPGRGETQYF	-	TRBV4-2	TRBJ2-5	TRBD1
TGTGCCAGCAGCAAATTGACGAGACAGGGGGAGTCCTACGAGCAGTACTTC	CASSKLTRQGESYEQYF	-	TRBV21-1	TRBJ2-7	-
TGTGCTACGAGAAGAGGGGGCGACTACTCTGGAAACACCATATATTTT	CATRRGGDYSGNTIYF	-	TRBV12-5	TRBJ1-3	TRBD1
TGCGCCAGCAGCATGACAGGGGACTATGGCTACACCTTC	CASSMTGDYGYTF	-	TRBV5-1	TRBJ1-2	TRBD1
TGCGCCAGCAGCTTGGGGGGACAGGGCGGAGGCGGCTACACCTTC	CASSLGGQGGGGYTF	-	TRBV5-1	TRBJ1-2	TRBD1
TGTGCCTGGAGTTTCCCAGACAGGGGCGTCAATCAGCCCCAGCATTTT	CAWSFPDRGVNQPQHF	-	TRBV30	TRBJ1-5	TRBD1
TGTGCCAGCAGCTTAACACCCTCTAACTATGGCTACACCTTC	CASSLTPSNYGYTF	-	TRBV7-2	TRBJ1-2	-
TGTGCCAGCAGCGACCGAACAGGACCTAATTCACCCCTCCACTTT	CASSDRTGPNSPLHF	-	TRBV9	TRBJ1-6	-
TGTGCCAGCAGTTTCAGGGGGAACACTGAAGCTTTCTTT	CASSFRGNTEAFF	-	TRBV6-2/TRBV6-3	TRBJ1-1	-
TGTGCCAGCTCCCAACTGGGACTAGCTGTAGGGGAGCAGTACTTC	CASSQLGLAVGEQYF	-	TRBV18	TRBJ2-7	TRBD2
TGTGCCAGCAGCTTGGGGCAGGCGAACACTGAAGCTTTCTTT	CASSLGQANTEAFF	-	TRBV5-4	TRBJ1-1	-
TGTGCCAGCAGACCCCCGGGACAGGGACTTCCCTATGGCTACACCTTC	CASRPPGQGLPYGYTF	once	TRBV28	TRBJ1-2	TRBD1